These 7 T cell receptor beta chains were sequenced from one sample in a study of CD8+CD57+ T cells in acquired aplastic anemia. Using genomic DNA as the template, TCR beta VDJ and CDR3 profiling was carried out. TCRdb independently ran MiXCR on the reads; one entry per CDR3 protein. The data show 40,000 or so distinct CDR3 sequences, approximately 73% seen once. Material for sequencing was sorted CD4+, CD8+, or CD8+CD57+ T cells (not recorded which) from PBMCs. The receptors originated from a human donor in good health, serving as a control.

The chain uses TRBV7-9 and TRBJ2-7; 7 bases match TRBD1. Per the germline V gene, CDR1 is SEHNR and CDR2 is FQNEAQ (reference sequence). V lost 2 bases and J lost 5; bases outside the gene matches: 6. The CDR3 spans 14 residues. CDR3 DNA sequence: TGTGCCAGCAGCTTAATAGGGACAGCCCACGAGCAGTACTTC. Amino acid sequence: CASSLIGTAHEQYF.

The chain links TRBV19 to TRBJ1-5, with 7 bases that match TRBD1. V lost 2 bases to trimming and J lost 3 bases; unmatched junction nucleotides: 4. Per the germline V gene, CDR1 is LNHDA and CDR2 is SQIVND (reference sequence). CDR3 size: 15 residues. CDR3 nucleotide sequence: TGTGCCAGTAGTATACTGGGACAGTTCAATCAGCCCCAGCATTTT. Encoded protein: CASSILGQFNQPQHF.

In this sample, this clonotype turned up once. The chain carries TRBV19 and TRBJ1-1, with a weak D call TRBD1 (5 bases). The germline V and J ends were trimmed by 9 bases and 3 bases, with 14 bases remaining between them. CDR3 length: 13 amino acids. Germline values: CDR1 LNHDA, CDR2 SQIVND (reference sequence). The CDR3 spells CASSSRVYTEAFF. The CDR3 coding sequence is TGTGCCAGCAGCAGCAGGGTGTACACTGAAGCTTTCTTT.

Only a few counts were recorded for this clonotype. The chain uses TRBV7-9 and TRBJ1-6, with D unresolved. Germline CDR1 reads SEHNR; CDR2 reads FQNEAQ (reference sequence). The ends were cut back, 0 bases at V and 10 bases at J, with 4 bases in the middle. The CDR3 spans 12 residues. CDR3 residues: CASSLASSPLHF. Written as DNA, the CDR3 is TGTGCCAGCAGCTTAGCTTCCTCACCCCTCCACTTT. The complete variable domain, with remaining parts taken from reference TRBV7-9 and TRBJ1-6, reads DTGVSQNPRHKITKRGQNVTFRCDPISEHNRLYWYRQTLGQGPEFLTYFQNEAQLEKSRLLSDRFSAERPKGSFSTLEIQRTEQGDSAMYLCASSLASSPLHFGNGTRLTVT.

The CDR3 region has the DNA TGTGCCAGCAGCGTAGAGGCAGGGGATGGCTACACCTTC. Translating gives CASSVEAGDGYTF. V gene TRBV9 combines with J gene TRBJ1-2, with D possibly matching TRBD1 (6 bases). The CDR3 totals 13 residues. Trimming cost V 0 bases and J 6 bases, with 9 bases left between them. Germline V gene sequence: CDR1 SGDLS, CDR2 YYNGEE.

The J gene is TRBJ2-7, the V gene TRBV5-4, with TRBD1 matching 8 bases. Germline V gene lookup returns CDR1 SGHNT and CDR2 YYREEE (reference sequence). With V trimmed by 3 bases and J by 6 bases, 11 bases remained unmatched. The CDR3 is 15 amino acids. CDR3 amino acids: CASSSTGAGGVEQYF. The CDR3 DNA follows: TGTGCCAGCAGCTCCACCGGGGCAGGGGGCGTCGAGCAGTACTTC.

This clonotype was seen only a few times. The V and J genes are TRBV9 and TRBJ1-3; D gene unclear. The CDR3 runs 14 residues. Germline V gene data show CDR1 as SGDLS and CDR2 as YYNGEE. Trimming shortened V by 4 bases and J by 1 base, and 9 bases separated the two germline ends. The CDR3: CASSPTSSGNTIYF. CDR3 bases: TGTGCCAGCAGCCCCACCTCATCTGGAAACACCATATATTTT.